This T cell receptor beta chain emerged from a study of OX40 agonist ivuxolimab in advanced cancers. On the study more broadly: Therapy given before enrollment (anti-PD-1, anti-PD-L1 or anti-CTLA-4) was allowed, and around 44% had some. Study outcomes and limitations: No antigen was identified for the clonally expanded peripheral T cells. Averaged across samples, CD8+ T cells carried more expanded clones than CD4+ did.

Repertoires were generated with immunoSEQ multiplex PCR, while TCRdb's copy carries only in-frame clones and drops some. The sample holds around 36,000 clones, more than 65% seen once. The ends lost 5 bases at V and 3 bases at J; junction bases unmatched: 7. Per germline, CDR1 MDHEN and CDR2 SYDVKM. The CDR3 is made up of 15 amino acids. This clone was counted once. Antigen: not known. This TCR came from an adult with an advanced solid tumor such as melanoma, head and neck, liver or kidney cancer. The V call is TRBV28, the J call TRBJ2-5; 9 bases are a match to TRBD2. Sample: CD4+ or CD8+ T cells sorted from blood, taken in a trial of the OX40 agonist ivuxolimab. The CDR3 coding sequence is TGTGCCAGCAGTCCTGGCGGCGGGGGGGAAGAGACCCAGTACTTC. This codes for CASSPGGGGEETQYF.